This T cell receptor beta chain is drawn from a study of cytomegalovirus exposure and HLA in healthy donors. The CDR3 is 14 amino acids. V gave up 3 bases and J gave up 5 bases, with 13 bases separating them. Germline V gene lookup returns CDR1 MDHEN and CDR2 SYDVKM. The PCR used 60 Vbeta and 13 Jbeta primers. Some clones are missing from TCRdb's copy, which holds only in-frame ones; the method was immunoSEQ multiplex PCR. The top ten hold roughly 4.7% of the sample, which has about 150,000 clones, about two thirds seen once. The genes are TRBV28 and TRBJ1-1; tentative D call: TRBD1 (6 bases). This clonotype originated in a man aged 55-75 years in good health and CMV-seronegative. The sequenced sample consisted of PBMCs. The CDR3: CASSLVRGRTEAFF. The CDR3 DNA is TGTGCCAGCAGTTTGGTCAGGGGTAGGACTGAAGCTTTCTTT.